This T cell receptor beta chain was recorded in a study of T cell responses to AZD1222 COVID-19 vaccine. Study results and caveats: Spike-specific TCRs gained breadth and depth after people received two AZD1222 doses.

Points on this clone: The antigen is undetermined.

Assay: immunoSEQ multiplex PCR; the TCRdb copy retains only in-frame clones and omits some. The table has 150,000 or so clones, around nine tenths seen once; the top ten hold around 1.4%. The sequence derives from an adult in good health. The specimen was peripheral blood, collected on day 0 of AZD1222 vaccination.

CDR3 loop: CASKGTLDNSPLHF. The CDR3, as DNA: TGTGCCAGCAAGGGGACCTTAGATAATTCACCCCTCCACTTT. The gene calls are TRBV6-5 and TRBJ1-6, with D possibly matching TRBD1 (5 bases). With 7 bases removed from V and 5 bases from J, the gap between germline ends came to 12 bases. Looked up from germline, CDR1 is MNHEY and CDR2 is SVGAGI. This CDR3 contains 14 residues.